This TCR beta chain was identified during a study of cytomegalovirus exposure and HLA in healthy donors. This clone has just one count. Use of 60 Vbeta and 13 Jbeta primers characterized the PCR. Profiled with immunoSEQ multiplex PCR; TCRdb holds only in-frame clones, not every one. This sample yields over 120,000 clones, of which about 80% are seen a single time; about 5% belongs to the top ten. The CDR3 consists of 14 residues. CDR1 and CDR2 from the germline V gene are MNHEY and SVGAGI. Trimming took 7 bases from V and 5 from J, leaving 15 bases between them. This receptor was obtained from a man aged 40-49 years in good health and CMV-seronegative. The sequenced sample consisted of PBMCs. The chain links TRBV6-5 to TRBJ1-5, with no clear D. The CDR3 DNA sequence: TGTGCCAGCAAAAGCAACGGAGCCTATCAGCCCCAGCATTTT. This gives the protein CASKSNGAYQPQHF.